These 27 T cell receptor beta chains share one sample of origin, sequenced in a study of shared clonotypes between healthy human individuals. Sequencing used immunoSEQ multiplex PCR; TCRdb keeps in-frame clones, though not all of them. In the table there are more than 2 million clones, around 96% of which are singletons. CD45RO negativity and positive selection for CCR7 defined naive CD8 cells, a population that excluded terminally differentiated effector memory CD45RA+ cells. Sequencing was carried out using naive CD8+ T cells sorted from blood. All receptors come from a man between 18 and 35 years old in good health.

This chain connects TRBV4-3 to TRBJ2-7, with a weak D call TRBD2 (5 bases). CDR3 length: 14 residues. V was cut by 3 bases and J by 3 bases, with 12 bases left in between. The germline V gene encodes CDR1 LGHNA and CDR2 YSLEER. The CDR3 DNA follows: TGCGCCAGCAGCCAGGGAGTCGGTGTCTACGAGCAGTACTTC. Translation gives CASSQGVGVYEQYF.

J is TRBJ2-7 and V is TRBV5-1, with a weak D call TRBD1 (5 bases). This CDR3 contains 14 residues. CDR1 SGHRS and CDR2 YFSETQ come from the germline V gene. V was shortened by 4 bases and J by 3 bases, with 14 bases between the two germline ends. In DNA, the CDR3 is TGCGCCAGCAGCCCCCGCAAGGGGTACTACGAGCAGTACTTC. It codes for CASSPRKGYYEQYF.

The chain joins TRBV29-1 to TRBJ1-1; D is perhaps TRBD1 (5 bases). Germline V gene sequence: CDR1 SQVTM, CDR2 ANQGSEA. The CDR3 is 12 amino acids. V dropped 7 bases and J dropped 6 bases, with 15 bases sitting between them. DNA for the CDR3: TGCAGCGCCCGGGACGGCGAGGCTGAAGCTTTCTTT. Translating gives CSARDGEAEAFF.

V and J are TRBV18 and TRBJ1-1; D is unclear. Per the germline V gene, CDR1 is KGHSH and CDR2 is LQKENI. This CDR3 comprises 15 residues. V was trimmed by 5 bases and J by 3 bases, leaving 16 bases between them. CDR3: CASSGGYRGDTEAFF. In nucleotides, the CDR3 is TGTGCCAGCTCAGGAGGTTATCGTGGGGACACTGAAGCTTTCTTT.

A word on this clone: Additional DNA sequences in this sample encode the identical CDR3. The CDR3 region is CASSPVGEGSPLHF. In DNA, the CDR3 is TGTGCCAGCAGTCCCGTAGGGGAGGGATCACCCCTCCACTTT. The chain couples TRBV28 to TRBJ1-6; possible D gene TRBD1, 5 bases. The CDR3 consists of 14 residues. Trimming cost V 5 bases and J 10 bases, with 15 bases left between them. Germline V gives CDR1 MDHEN, CDR2 SYDVKM.

This chain joins TRBV10-1 and TRBJ2-5; a weak D match, TRBD1 (5 bases). This CDR3 is built from 13 residues. Germline V lookup: CDR1 WNHNN, CDR2 SYGVQD (reference sequence). Between the trimmed V and J ends, which lost 3 bases and 8 bases, there was a span of 13 bases. CDR3 coding DNA: TGCGCCAGCAGTGATAACCCTACAGGAACCCAGTACTTC. Amino acid sequence: CASSDNPTGTQYF.

This clone was detected once. The chain has TRBV19 and TRBJ1-6; 7 bases agree with TRBD1. The junction had 9 bases not matched to a gene; V was cut back by 7 bases and J by 0 bases. There are 17 residues in the CDR3. Looked up from germline, CDR1 is LNHDA and CDR2 is SQIVND (reference sequence). In DNA, the CDR3 is TGTGCCAGTATTGACAGGGACGCCAGCTCCTATAATTCACCCCTCCACTTT. It encodes CASIDRDASSYNSPLHF.

This sequence joins TRBV28 and TRBJ2-2; 11 positions agree with TRBD1. Per the germline V gene, CDR1 is MDHEN and CDR2 is SYDVKM. J lost 1 base, V lost 5 bases, and 12 bases had no gene match. This CDR3 spans 19 amino acids. The chain's CDR3 is CASSISLWDRGGNTGELFF. Written as DNA, the CDR3 is TGTGCCAGCAGTATCTCGCTGTGGGACAGGGGGGGGAACACCGGGGAGCTGTTTTTT.

The rearrangement joins TRBV19 to TRBJ2-3; 9 bases are a match to TRBD2. V shed 5 bases and J 1 base; nucleotides not matched to a gene: 4. The CDR3 spans 15 residues. Germline-derived CDR1 and CDR2 are LNHDA and SQIVND (reference sequence). The CDR3 bases are TGTGCCAGTAGTGCCTTAGCGGGGGGCACAGATACGCAGTATTTT. Its protein is CASSALAGGTDTQYF.

The rearrangement links TRBV27 to TRBJ2-7; D gene unclear. V was cut by 5 bases and J by 9 bases, with 20 bases left in between. CDR3 length equals 14 residues. Germline assignment: CDR1 MNHEY and CDR2 SMNVEV (reference sequence). CDR3 region: CASSPGATIWGQYF. In DNA form, the CDR3 reads TGTGCCAGCAGTCCAGGAGCTACCATCTGGGGGCAGTACTTC.

This chain links TRBV7-9 with TRBJ1-1, with 7 bases fitting TRBD1. CDR1 and CDR2 from the germline V gene are SEHNR and FQNEAQ (reference sequence). The CDR3 contains 16 residues. V was clipped by 2 bases and J by 0 bases; unmatched bases: 6. The CDR3 coding sequence is TGTGCCAGCAGCTTACCACAGGGGAACATGAACACTGAAGCTTTCTTT. Translating it yields CASSLPQGNMNTEAFF. Full variable domain (rest looked up from reference TRBV7-9 and TRBJ1-1): DTGVSQNPRHKITKRGQNVTFRCDPISEHNRLYWYRQTLGQGPEFLTYFQNEAQLEKSRLLSDRFSAERPKGSFSTLEIQRTEQGDSAMYLCASSLPQGNMNTEAFFGQGTRLTVV.

This clone was counted a single time. This chain connects TRBV10-1 to TRBJ2-2; possible D gene TRBD2, 5 bases. Trimming took off 8 bases at V and 4 bases at J, with 17 bases between the two ends. Germline V gene lookup returns CDR1 WNHNN and CDR2 SYGVQD (reference sequence). The CDR3 is 15 amino acids. CDR3: CASSPSGIRTGELFF. The DNA for the CDR3 is TGCGCCAGCTCCCCATCGGGAATTCGCACCGGGGAGCTGTTTTTT.

The chain employs TRBV19 and TRBJ1-1; TRBD1 is a possible D gene (6 bases). Trimming removed 8 bases at V and 4 bases at J, with 23 bases between. Germline V gene data show CDR1 as LNHDA and CDR2 as SQIVND (reference sequence). The CDR3 is made up of 16 amino acids. CDR3 loop: CASFRARGGASTEAFF. CDR3 coding DNA: TGTGCCAGTTTTCGTGCACGCGGGGGGGCTTCCACTGAAGCTTTCTTT.

V gene TRBV13 combines with J gene TRBJ2-7; 8 bases match TRBD2. CDR1 is PRHDT and CDR2 is FYEKMQ in the germline V gene (reference sequence). The CDR3 loop spans 16 amino acids. The trim removed 1 base at V and 1 base at J, leaving 6 bases unmatched. CDR3 nucleotides: TGTGCCAGCAGCTTAGAAACCGGGACTAGTTCCTACGAGCAGTACTTC. It yields the protein CASSLETGTSSYEQYF.

This clone occurred once. The chain joins TRBV27 to TRBJ2-7; tentatively, D is TRBD1 or TRBD2 (6 bases each). The CDR3 length is 12 residues. CDR1 and CDR2 from the germline V gene are MNHEY and SMNVEV (reference sequence). V gave up 4 bases and J gave up 7 bases, with 11 bases separating them. The CDR3 DNA follows: TGTGCCAGCAGTTCGGGGGCGGGGGAGCAGTACTTC. Its translation is CASSSGAGEQYF.

The chain carries TRBV28 and TRBJ2-3; D ambiguous. The germline gives CDR1 MDHEN, CDR2 SYDVKM. CDR3 length: 19 residues. The germline V and J ends were trimmed by 3 bases and 1 base, with 23 bases remaining between them. The CDR3 bases are TGTGCCAGCAGTTTGGGTTCGGTGGGTAGGGTATCCGGCACAGATACGCAGTATTTT. Its translation is CASSLGSVGRVSGTDTQYF. The whole variable domain, remainder taken from reference TRBV28 and TRBJ2-3, is DVKVTQSSRYLVKRTGEKVFLECVQDMDHENMFWYRQDPGLGLRLIYFSYDVKMKEKGDIPEGYSVSREKKERFSLILESASTNQTSMYLCASSLGSVGRVSGTDTQYFGPGTRLTVL.

The V and J genes are TRBV13 and TRBJ1-2; weak D call: TRBD1 (5 bases). Trimming removed 2 bases at V and 3 bases at J, with 13 bases between. The CDR3 consists of 15 residues. Per germline, CDR1 PRHDT and CDR2 FYEKMQ (reference sequence). CDR3 region: CASSLQGQPDYGYTF. The CDR3 coding sequence is TGTGCCAGCAGCTTACAGGGCCAACCCGACTATGGCTACACCTTC.

The rearrangement uses TRBV30 and TRBJ2-6; D is unresolved. The CDR3 is 15 amino acids. The germline V and J ends were trimmed by 2 bases and 0 bases, with 8 bases remaining between them. Germline values: CDR1 GTSNPN, CDR2 SVGIG (reference sequence). The CDR3 here is CAWSWSFSGANVLTF. For the CDR3, the DNA is TGTGCCTGGAGTTGGTCCTTCTCTGGGGCCAACGTCCTGACTTTC.

The genes are TRBV19 and TRBJ2-7; 7 bases fit TRBD2. CDR1 and CDR2 from the germline V gene are LNHDA and SQIVND (reference sequence). V was pared by 5 bases and J by 0 bases, with 4 bases of the junction left unmatched. The CDR3 is 14 residues long. Written as DNA, the CDR3 is TGTGCCAGTAGTCGGGGCGGGAGCTCCTACGAGCAGTACTTC. Its translation is CASSRGGSSYEQYF.

The genes are TRBV5-1 and TRBJ1-2, with D unresolved. Germline CDR1 and CDR2: SGHRS and YFSETQ. This CDR3 is 13 amino acids long. V gave up 0 bases and J gave up 5 bases, with 8 bases separating them. The CDR3 loop reads CASSLESEYGYTF. The CDR3 bases are TGCGCCAGCAGCTTGGAGTCAGAGTATGGCTACACCTTC. The full variable domain, completed using reference TRBV5-1 and TRBJ1-2, is KAGVTQTPRYLIKTRGQQVTLSCSPISGHRSVSWYQQTPGQGLQFLFEYFSETQRNKGNFPGRFSGRQFSNSRSEMNVSTLELGDSALYLCASSLESEYGYTFGSGTRLTVV.

The chain combines TRBV5-1 with TRBJ1-5; 12 bases are a match to TRBD1. The V gene end was trimmed by 4 bases and the J gene end by 4 bases; junction bases not matched to a gene: 9. The CDR3 covers 17 residues. Per the germline V gene, CDR1 is SGHRS and CDR2 is YFSETQ. The CDR3 loop is CASSPSGTGGGNQPQHF. The CDR3 DNA is TGCGCCAGCAGCCCTTCCGGGACAGGGGGCGGGAATCAGCCCCAGCATTTT.

The chain has TRBV6-6 and TRBJ2-4; the D is unclear. The V gene's germline CDR1 is MNHNY and CDR2 SVGAGI (reference sequence). The V gene lost 0 bases and the J gene lost 8 bases, with 5 bases spanning the gap. The CDR3 is 12 amino acids. The CDR3 DNA follows: TGTGCCAGCAGTTACTCGATCCACATTCAGTACTTC. Protein: CASSYSIHIQYF.

The chain links TRBV6-5 to TRBJ2-7; 7 nucleotides align to TRBD1. From germline, CDR1 is MNHEY and CDR2 SVGAGI. This CDR3 has 14 amino acids. Trimming cost V 2 bases and J 2 bases; bases outside gene matches: 3. CDR3 coding DNA: TGTGCCAGCAGTTACGGGGACAGCGCCTACGAGCAGTACTTC. Translating gives CASSYGDSAYEQYF.

This clone occurred once. The chain uses TRBV19 and TRBJ2-1, with 7 bases identical to TRBD1. In germline, CDR1 is LNHDA, CDR2 SQIVND (reference sequence). The CDR3 has 12 residues. Trimming cost V 7 bases and J 9 bases; bases outside gene matches: 6. The CDR3 DNA sequence: TGTGCCAGTACCAAAGGGGGCAGTGAGCAGTTCTTC. This encodes CASTKGGSEQFF.

The rearrangement joins TRBV5-4 to TRBJ2-2; D remains unclear. CDR3 length: 13 amino acids. V lost 2 bases and J lost 6, with 8 bases in between. The germline CDR1 and CDR2 sequences are SGHNT and YYREEE (reference sequence). The DNA of the CDR3 is TGTGCCAGCAGCTTACGTGACGCCGGGGAGCTGTTTTTT. It codes for CASSLRDAGELFF. Combining the CDR3 with reference TRBV5-4 and TRBJ2-2 gives the whole variable domain ETGVTQSPTHLIKTRGQQVTLRCSSQSGHNTVSWYQQALGQGPQFIFQYYREEENGRGNFPPRFSGLQFPNYSSELNVNALELDDSALYLCASSLRDAGELFFGEGSRLTVL.

The CDR3 region has the DNA TGTGCCAGCGGGGCTGACGACGAGCAGTACTTC. It codes for CASGADDEQYF. This chain joins TRBV7-9 and TRBJ2-7, with D perhaps matching TRBD1 (5 bases). Germline CDR1 reads SEHNR; CDR2 reads FQNEAQ (reference sequence). This CDR3 region has 11 residues. V lost 8 bases to trimming and J lost 5 bases, with 10 bases between them.

This chain joins TRBV6-5 and TRBJ2-1, with D possibly TRBD2 on 5 matching bases. V shed 7 bases and J shed 7 bases, with 17 bases lying between them. Germline V gene sequence: CDR1 MNHEY, CDR2 SVGAGI. This CDR3 contains 14 residues. The CDR3 loop is CASTGPLSGNEQFF. CDR3 DNA sequence: TGTGCCAGCACCGGGCCCCTCTCGGGAAATGAGCAGTTCTTC.